This record looks at one TCR beta chain sequence and its context. At one end, the junction sequence differs from germline, possibly due to a read error. Preparation of the TCRbeta library used unique molecular identifiers. Using its own MiXCR run on the PCR reads, TCRdb lists one record per CDR3 protein. This repertoire shows hundreds of thousands of distinct CDR3 sequences, around a sixth found once; its top ten account for approximately 1%. The sample is drawn from a study of T-cell reconstitution after alpha-beta-depleted transplantation in children. Germline V gene sequence: CDR1 ENHRY, CDR2 SYGVKD. The CDR3 runs 17 residues.

The rearrangement joins TRBV10-3 to TRBJ2-2; 7 bases match TRBD1. Sequenced here: PBMCs from the stem cell graft donor, sampled from the stem cell graft. The sequence was obtained from a human donor who donated a stem cell graft to a child with acute myeloid leukemia. In DNA, the CDR3 is TGTGCCATCAGTCCGTCGGGACAGTCAACGAACACCGGGGACCTGTTTTTT. Translated, it gives CAISPSGQSTNTGDLFF.